This T cell receptor (beta chain) was obtained from a study of cytomegalovirus exposure and HLA in healthy donors. Study-wide findings and caveats: Across donors, most TCRs were seen rarely, yet some public ones were widespread. By HLA locus, TCR association rates varied in a later analysis, with DRB1 showing the most and HLA-C the fewest.

Both 60 Vbeta primers and 13 Jbeta primers went into the PCR. Only in-frame clones appear in the TCRdb table, and some are missing; sequencing was by immunoSEQ multiplex PCR. Of roughly 120,000 clones in the sample, about four fifths are singletons; the top ten hold 1.6%. CDR3 length: 15 residues. CDR1 is MNHEY, CDR2 SMNVEV, per germline (reference sequence). V was cut by 7 bases and J by 4 bases, with 16 bases left in between. With regard to this clone: Its target is not known.

Donors were nominally healthy when sampled, though unrecorded immune exposures were likely. The source of this sequence is a woman aged 18-30 years in good health and CMV-seronegative. The chain uses TRBV27 and TRBJ2-2, with D perhaps TRBD2 (6 bases). The sample taken for sequencing was PBMCs. CDR3 nucleotide sequence: TGTGCCAGCACTTCACGACTAGATGGCACCGGGGAGCTGTTTTTT. This translates into CASTSRLDGTGELFF.